The T cell receptor delta chain under discussion was sequenced for a study of gammadelta T cells in human blood. TCRdb redid clone calling on the RT-PCR reads using CATT. In the table there are hundreds of delta-chain clones, about a third of which are singletons. V dropped 4 bases and J dropped 3; count of bases not matched to a gene: 8. Germline CDR1 and CDR2: GEAIGNYY and EKD. CDR3 length: 16 residues. Study-level points and caveats: Polyclonal expansion of innate γδ T cells after birth appeared microbially driven.

In its sample, this clone was seen a few times. As yet, its antigen is unknown. With a far larger clone one base away, a read error is the likely cause. The receptor comes from a human donor. The material sequenced was Vgamma9Vdelta2 gamma-delta T cells from infant blood. J is TRDJ2 and V is TRDV2, with 9 bases fitting TRDD3. For the CDR3, the DNA is TGTGCCTGTGATGAATGGGGGATAGGTGTGACAGCACAACTCTTCTTT. Translating it yields CACDEWGIGVTAQLFF.